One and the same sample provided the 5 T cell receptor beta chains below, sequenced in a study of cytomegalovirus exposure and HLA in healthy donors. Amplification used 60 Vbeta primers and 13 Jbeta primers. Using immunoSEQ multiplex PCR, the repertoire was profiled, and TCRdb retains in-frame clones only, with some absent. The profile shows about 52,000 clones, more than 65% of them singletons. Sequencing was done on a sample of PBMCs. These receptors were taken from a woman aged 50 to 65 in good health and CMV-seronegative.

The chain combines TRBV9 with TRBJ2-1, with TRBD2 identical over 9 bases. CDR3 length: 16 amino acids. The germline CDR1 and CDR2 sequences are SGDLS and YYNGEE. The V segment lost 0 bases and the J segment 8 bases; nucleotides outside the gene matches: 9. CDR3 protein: CASSVAGTSFSDEQFF. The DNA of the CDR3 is TGTGCCAGCAGCGTAGCCGGGACTAGCTTTAGCGATGAGCAGTTCTTC.

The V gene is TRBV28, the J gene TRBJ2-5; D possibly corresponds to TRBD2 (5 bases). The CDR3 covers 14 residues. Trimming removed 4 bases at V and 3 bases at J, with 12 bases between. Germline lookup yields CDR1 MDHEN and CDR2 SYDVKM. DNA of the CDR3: TGTGCCAGCAGTTCGCCTAGCCCCGAAGAGACCCAGTACTTC. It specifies CASSSPSPEETQYF. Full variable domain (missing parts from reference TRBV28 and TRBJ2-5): DVKVTQSSRYLVKRTGEKVFLECVQDMDHENMFWYRQDPGLGLRLIYFSYDVKMKEKGDIPEGYSVSREKKERFSLILESASTNQTSMYLCASSSPSPEETQYFGPGTRLLVL.

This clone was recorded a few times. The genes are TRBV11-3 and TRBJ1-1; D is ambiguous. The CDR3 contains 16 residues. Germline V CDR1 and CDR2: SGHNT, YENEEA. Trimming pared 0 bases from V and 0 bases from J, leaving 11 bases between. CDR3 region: CASSLDRVDLNTEAFF. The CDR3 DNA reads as TGTGCCAGCAGCTTAGATAGAGTTGATTTGAACACTGAAGCTTTCTTT.

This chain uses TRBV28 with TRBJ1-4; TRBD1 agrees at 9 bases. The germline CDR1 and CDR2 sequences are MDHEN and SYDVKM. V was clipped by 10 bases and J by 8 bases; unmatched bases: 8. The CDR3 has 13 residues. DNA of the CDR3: TGTGCCACGCAACAGGGGGCAGAAGAAAAACTGTTTTTT. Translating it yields CATQQGAEEKLFF.

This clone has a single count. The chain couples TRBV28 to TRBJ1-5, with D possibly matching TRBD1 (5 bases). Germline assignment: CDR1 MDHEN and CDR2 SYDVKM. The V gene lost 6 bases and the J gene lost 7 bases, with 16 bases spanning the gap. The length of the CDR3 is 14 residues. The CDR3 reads CASSLGAGKQPQHF. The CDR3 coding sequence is TGTGCCAGCAGCCTAGGAGCAGGGAAGCAGCCCCAGCATTTT.